The clone carrying this TCR beta chain has only a few counts. The antigen remains unidentified. The study excluded patients with uncontrolled infection, other autoimmune disease, pregnancy or lactation. The data were obtained in a study of T cells in Graves' hyperthyroidism and ophthalmopathy. Study-level findings and limits: It was a median roughly 6.5 months before onset that the model predicted ophthalmopathy. Most clonotypes that expanded in the thyroid above 0.001 also showed up in blood.

Amplification of TCR beta CDR3 regions used RNA as the template. HTBI primers drove first-round RT-PCR of the TCR CDR3. TCRdb processed the multiplex PCR reads anew with MiXCR; each CDR3 protein has one entry. The sample gives around 600,000 distinct CDR3 sequences, nearly 45% of which show up once; about 7.7% is in the top ten. Sequenced sample: peripheral blood or thyroid tissue (not recorded which). This receptor was obtained from an adult man with Graves' disease, either hyperthyroidism or ophthalmopathy (not recorded which).

CDR3 DNA: TGTGCCAGCAGCTTTGAACAGGGGAGCTATGGCTACACCTTC. This encodes CASSFEQGSYGYTF. The chain recombines TRBV5-6 with TRBJ1-2, with TRBD1 matching over 7 bases. CDR1 and CDR2 from the germline V gene are SGHDT and YYEEEE. Trimming cost V 2 bases and J 4 bases; bases outside gene matches: 5. The length of the CDR3 is 14 residues.